The 10 T cell receptor beta chains in this list originate from one sample, sequenced in a study of T-cell reconstitution after alpha-beta-depleted transplantation in children (dated by TCRdb to 2016 to 2017). The sample's treatment or condition label is to be understood as: allogeneic hematopoietic cell transplantation with graft depleted of TCRalphabeta T cells and CD19 B cells. The library was prepared using PCR. The listed sequencing device is Illumina HiSeq 2500. TCR libraries were prepared with molecular barcoding, using unique molecular identifiers to normalize TCRbeta repertoire quantification. Clones were called with MiXCR by TCRdb after fastp trimmed the public reads at Q25, and only in-frame beta chains were retained. Identical CDR3 protein sequences are pooled into one entry, listed with their most common genes and DNA. In this sample the table shows fewer than 550,000 distinct CDR3 sequences, roughly 11% of which occur a single time. Around 15% of the sample is taken by the ten largest.

This material consisted of PBMCs, mostly from graft donor cells, taken 180 days after TCRalphabeta/CD19-depleted stem cell transplant. The receptors derive from a female patient aged 2-9 years who had a stem cell transplant for aplastic anemia, so the T cells may come from the graft donor.

This clonotype appeared many times. V gene TRBV29-1 combines with J gene TRBJ2-2, with D perhaps TRBD1 (6 bases). The CDR3 length is 15 residues. V lost 6 bases, J lost 0 bases, and 14 bases lay in between. Germline CDR1 reads SQVTM; CDR2 reads ANQGSEA. The CDR3 coding sequence is TGCAGCGTGGCCGGGACACCCGCGAACACCGGGGAGCTGTTTTTT. Encoded protein: CSVAGTPANTGELFF.

This clonotype was observed a handful of times. The gene calls are TRBV6-5 and TRBJ2-7, with a tentative D call TRBD2 (5 bases). There are 12 residues in the CDR3. Germline CDR1 is MNHEY and CDR2 is SVGAGI. The V end lost 5 bases, the J end lost 7 bases, and 12 bases lay between the germline ends. The DNA for the CDR3 is TGTGCCAGCAGTCCCTCCGGCGGGGAGCAGTACTTC. Amino acid sequence: CASSPSGGEQYF.

The rearrangement links TRBV7-9 to TRBJ1-1, with no clear D. The V gene's germline CDR1 is SEHNR and CDR2 FQNEAQ (reference sequence). The ends were cut back, 5 bases at V and 7 bases at J, with 20 bases in the middle. This CDR3 has 15 amino acids. CDR3 protein: CASSVRPIDCGEAFF. Written as DNA, the CDR3 is TGTGCCAGCAGCGTACGACCGATCGACTGTGGTGAAGCTTTCTTT.

This clonotype has only one observation. The chain employs TRBV4-3 and TRBJ2-7, with TRBD2 as a possible D gene (6 bases). V lost 1 base, J lost 2 bases, and 9 bases lay in between. The CDR3 runs to 14 residues. CDR1 LGHNA and CDR2 YSLEER come from the germline V gene. DNA for the CDR3: TGCGCCAGCAGCCAAGGGGGGGAGACCTACGAGCAGTACTTC. This sequence encodes CASSQGGETYEQYF.

J is TRBJ1-1 and V is TRBV28; D ambiguous. CDR1 is MDHEN, CDR2 SYDVKM, per germline. V shed 6 bases and J shed 3 bases, with 20 bases lying between them. CDR3 length: 16 amino acids. This CDR3 reads CASRLSGLQSDTEAFF. CDR3 DNA sequence: TGTGCCAGCAGGCTATCCGGGTTACAGAGTGACACTGAAGCTTTCTTT.

The V and J genes are TRBV27 and TRBJ1-1; D is unresolved. CDR1 and CDR2 (germline): MNHEY, SMNVEV (reference sequence). V lost 3 bases to trimming and J lost 5 bases, with 10 bases between them. The CDR3 contains 13 residues. The CDR3, as DNA: TGTGCCAGCAGTTTCAATCCGCGAACTGAAGCTTTCTTT. It specifies CASSFNPRTEAFF.

This chain uses TRBV5-1 with TRBJ2-2, with D tentatively TRBD1 (5 bases). The CDR3 consists of 13 residues. Trimming took 3 bases from V and 7 from J, leaving 10 bases between them. Germline CDR1 and CDR2: SGHRS and YFSETQ. CDR3 protein: CASSSRVVGELFF. DNA for the CDR3: TGCGCCAGCAGCTCCAGGGTGGTCGGGGAGCTGTTTTTT.

This clonotype was recorded at least ten times. The chain is built from TRBV9 and TRBJ2-2; TRBD1 or TRBD2 may be the D gene (5 bases each). The CDR3 runs to 14 residues. Trimming cost V 6 bases and J 3 bases, with 12 bases left between them. CDR1 SGDLS and CDR2 YYNGEE come from the germline V gene. The CDR3 DNA follows: TGTGCCAGCACTTCGGGACCGGACACCGGGGAGCTGTTTTTT. This encodes CASTSGPDTGELFF.

The V and J genes are TRBV4-3 and TRBJ2-5; no definite D call. Trimming pared 0 bases from V and 0 bases from J, leaving 8 bases between. The CDR3 runs 15 residues. Germline V lookup: CDR1 LGHNA, CDR2 YSLEER. Here the CDR3 DNA reads TGCGCCAGCAGCCAAGATCTCGGTGACCAAGAGACCCAGTACTTC. This sequence encodes CASSQDLGDQETQYF.

A few counts support this clonotype. The J gene is TRBJ2-2, the V gene TRBV7-2; TRBD1 matches 9 bases. V gave up 2 bases and J gave up 4 bases; unmatched junction bases: 8. CDR3 length: 17 residues. Germline CDR1 reads SGHTA; CDR2 reads FQGNSA. The CDR3: CASSLSVGTGFTGELFF. Written as DNA, the CDR3 is TGTGCCAGCAGCTTAAGCGTAGGGACAGGGTTCACCGGGGAGCTGTTTTTT.